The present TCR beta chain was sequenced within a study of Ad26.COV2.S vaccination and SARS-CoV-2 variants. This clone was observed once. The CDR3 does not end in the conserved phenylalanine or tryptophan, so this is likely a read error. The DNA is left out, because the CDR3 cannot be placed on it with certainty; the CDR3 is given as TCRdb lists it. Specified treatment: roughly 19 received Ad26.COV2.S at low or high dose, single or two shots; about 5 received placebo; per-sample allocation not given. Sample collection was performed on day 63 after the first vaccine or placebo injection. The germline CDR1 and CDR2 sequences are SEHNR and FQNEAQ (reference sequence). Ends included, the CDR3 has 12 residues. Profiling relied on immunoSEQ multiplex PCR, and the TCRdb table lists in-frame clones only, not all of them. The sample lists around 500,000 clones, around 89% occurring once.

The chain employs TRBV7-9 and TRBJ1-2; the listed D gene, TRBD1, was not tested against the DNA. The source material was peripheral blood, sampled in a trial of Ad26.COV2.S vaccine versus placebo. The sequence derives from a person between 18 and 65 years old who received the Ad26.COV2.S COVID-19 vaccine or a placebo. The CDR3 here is CASSFGTGPEIG.